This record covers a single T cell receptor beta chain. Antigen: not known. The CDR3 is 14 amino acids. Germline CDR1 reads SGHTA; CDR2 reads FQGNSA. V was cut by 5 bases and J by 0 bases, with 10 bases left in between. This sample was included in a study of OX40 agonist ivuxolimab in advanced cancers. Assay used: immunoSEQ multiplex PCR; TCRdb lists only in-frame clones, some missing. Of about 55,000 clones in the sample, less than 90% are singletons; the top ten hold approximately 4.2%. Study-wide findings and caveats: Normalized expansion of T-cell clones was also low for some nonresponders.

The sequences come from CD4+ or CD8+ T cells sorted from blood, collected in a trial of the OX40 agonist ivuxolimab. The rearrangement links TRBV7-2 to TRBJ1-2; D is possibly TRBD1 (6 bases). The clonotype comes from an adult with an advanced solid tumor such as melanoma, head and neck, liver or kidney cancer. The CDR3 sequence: CASSPGVANYGYTF. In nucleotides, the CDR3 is TGTGCCAGCAGCCCAGGGGTTGCTAACTATGGCTACACCTTC.